These T cell receptor beta chains were read from a single sample in a study of early T cells in non-severe SARS-CoV-2 infection. TCRdb ran MiXCR on the 5' RACE reads and lists one entry per CDR3 protein. The sample lists some 67,000 distinct CDR3 sequences, 9% to 10% occurring once. The source was whole blood, collected at baseline. Source of these receptors: an adult who was a healthcare worker with PCR-confirmed SARS-CoV-2 infection or an uninfected control (not recorded which). The CDR3 runs from the conserved cysteine through the conserved F or W. A D gene is named only where the DNA matches it firmly. Part of the rows lack a size; the others show once, few, many or a class for expanded clones.

TRBJ1-1	.	many	TRBV7-3	TGTGCCAGCAGCCCTCAGGAGAACACTGAAGCTTTCTTT	CASSPQENTEAFF
TRBJ2-4	TRBD2	few	TRBV28	TGTGCCAGCAGCCGGACTAGCGAACGTCAGTACTTC	CASSRTSERQYF
TRBJ2-1	.	.	TRBV28	TGTGCCAGCAGTTCCCGTTCGGCCTCGACTTATGGCTCCTACAATGAGCAGTTCTTC	CASSSRSASTYGSYNEQFF
TRBJ1-3	TRBD1	.	TRBV19	TGTGCCAGTACCGCGACAGGGAGCTCTGGAAACACCATATATTTT	CASTATGSSGNTIYF
TRBJ2-7	TRBD1	few	TRBV6-2/TRBV6-3	TGTGCCAGCAATCCAGGGACAGGGAGTTCCCTCTCCTACGAGCAGTACTTC	CASNPGTGSSLSYEQYF
TRBJ1-3	.	many	TRBV12-3/TRBV12-4	TGTGCCAGCAGTCGGCCGGTTAGCTCTGGAAACACCATATATTTT	CASSRPVSSGNTIYF
TRBJ2-5	.	medium-sized	TRBV29-1	TGCAGCGTTGATTGGAGATCCGGGGAGACCCAGTACTTC	CSVDWRSGETQYF
TRBJ2-7	TRBD2	.	TRBV12-3/TRBV12-4	TGTGCCAGCAGTTTGTGGACTAGCGGGTTGGGTGCCTACGAGCAGTACTTC	CASSLWTSGLGAYEQYF
TRBJ1-1	.	many	TRBV12-3/TRBV12-4	TGTGCCAGCAGCTCCGACGGGACGCTGAACACTGAAGCTTTCTTT	CASSSDGTLNTEAFF
TRBJ2-7	.	few	TRBV25-1	TGTGCCAGCAGTGAGCGGGGTTCCGAGCAGTACTTC	CASSERGSEQYF
TRBJ1-1	.	many	TRBV28	TGTGCCAGCAGTGTAGTCCCGGTTAACACTGAAGCTTTCTTT	CASSVVPVNTEAFF